The 8 T cell receptor beta chains presented below share a single source sample, sequenced in a study of cytomegalovirus exposure and HLA in healthy donors. The study ran its PCR with 60 Vbeta and 13 Jbeta primers. Sequencing was performed with immunoSEQ multiplex PCR; in TCRdb, only in-frame clones are kept and a portion is missing. The repertoire holds 120,000 or so clones, with around 81% as singletons. The sample consisted of PBMCs. These receptors all stem from a female donor in good health and CMV-seronegative.

The chain carries TRBV2 and TRBJ2-5, with TRBD2 identical over 9 bases. V was clipped by 3 bases and J by 4 bases; unmatched bases: 3. The CDR3 spans 14 residues. Germline V gene sequence: CDR1 SNHLY, CDR2 FYNNEI. CDR3 nucleotides: TGTGCCAGCAGTGATCTGCGGGGGGGAGAGACCCAGTACTTC. Its protein product is CASSDLRGGETQYF.

The gene calls are TRBV7-2 and TRBJ1-3; TRBD1 might be the D (6 bases). CDR1 is SGHTA and CDR2 is FQGNSA in the germline V gene. Trimming stripped 0 bases from V and 0 bases from J, with 9 bases between. The CDR3 sequence is 16 residues long. In DNA, the CDR3 is TGTGCCAGCAGCTTAGCCCCAGGGGCCTCTGGAAACACCATATATTTT. Amino acids: CASSLAPGASGNTIYF.

This chain joins TRBV28 and TRBJ2-3; possible D gene TRBD2, 5 bases. Germline V gene sequence: CDR1 MDHEN, CDR2 SYDVKM. CDR3 length equals 16 residues. Trimming removed 6 bases from V and 4 bases from J, with 20 bases in between. CDR3 DNA: TGTGCCAGCAGCCCCGTTATGCCGGGGAGCTCAGATACGCAGTATTTT. Translation gives CASSPVMPGSSDTQYF.

The chain is built from TRBV6-1 and TRBJ1-5; 9 nucleotides align to TRBD1. J lost 4 bases, V lost 6 bases, and 7 bases had no gene match. The CDR3 has 15 amino acids. CDR1 and CDR2 (germline): MNHNS, SASEGT. CDR3 sequence: CASRDRGRGNQPQHF. CDR3 coding DNA: TGTGCCAGCAGGGACAGGGGTCGGGGTAATCAGCCCCAGCATTTT.

This clone turned up a few times. The V gene is TRBV13, the J gene TRBJ1-2; TRBD1 aligns across 7 bases. The CDR3 spans 15 residues. The V and J ends lost 5 bases and 7 bases, in that order; junction bases with no gene match: 13. Germline V gene data show CDR1 as PRHDT and CDR2 as FYEKMQ (reference sequence). The CDR3 spells CASSPVAGTVSGYTF. The CDR3 bases are TGTGCCAGCAGCCCCGTCGCCGGGACAGTGAGTGGCTACACCTTC.

This chain connects TRBV30 to TRBJ2-7; 8 positions match TRBD2. V dropped 5 bases and J dropped 7; count of bases not matched to a gene: 10. In germline, CDR1 is GTSNPN, CDR2 SVGIG (reference sequence). The CDR3 loop spans 13 amino acids. CDR3: CAWAGTRYGEQYF. CDR3 DNA: TGTGCCTGGGCCGGGACTAGATATGGGGAGCAGTACTTC.

The J gene is TRBJ2-6, the V gene TRBV6-4; D gene uncertain. Germline V CDR1 and CDR2: MRHNA, SNTAGT. CDR3 length equals 15 residues. V dropped 6 bases and J dropped 0 bases, with 9 bases sitting between them. CDR3 amino acids: CASSPEFSGANVLTF. CDR3 nucleotides: TGTGCCAGCAGCCCGGAGTTCTCTGGGGCCAACGTCCTGACTTTC.

The genes are TRBV6-5 and TRBJ2-7, with 9 bases that match TRBD1. The germline V gene encodes CDR1 MNHEY and CDR2 SVGAGI. The CDR3 extends over 13 amino acids. After removal of 10 bases from V and 5 bases from J, the junction contained 9 bases not matched to a gene. CDR3 sequence (DNA): TGTGCCACCACCGGGACAGGGCTTAACGAGCAGTACTTC. As protein: CATTGTGLNEQYF.